The TCR beta chain under discussion was sequenced for a study of blood T cells in healthy people across ages. Study outcomes and limitations: Unsorted PBMC input precluded a conclusive naive versus antigen-experienced comparison.

A sample-barcoded 5' primer and a J-beta primer mix were used in a second PCR of about 7 to 12 cycles. TCRdb recomputed calls from the 5' RACE reads with MiXCR, one row per CDR3 protein. This sample has 750,000 to 950,000 distinct CDR3 sequences, with just under 30% found just once. Details on this clonotype: Its target is unknown.

Separately, the same data were catalogued under a study of T cells of mothers and their children.

Sequenced: blood. This sequence was found in a woman in her thirties or forties in good health.

This chain's CDR3 is CASSPGTGEKLFF. The CDR3 DNA is TGTGCCAGCAGCCCAGGGACAGGAGAAAAACTGTTTTTT. This chain connects TRBV6-6 to TRBJ1-4; 8 positions match TRBD1. The V and J ends lost 6 bases and 8 bases, in that order; junction bases with no gene match: 5. The CDR3 loop spans 13 amino acids. CDR1 is MNHNY and CDR2 is SVGAGI in the germline V gene (reference sequence).